This T cell receptor beta chain was captured by sequencing in a study of T cell changes during pregnancy in multiple sclerosis (dated by TCRdb to between 2018 and 2021). For context, the study as a whole: In women with multiple sclerosis, the researchers looked at how the T cell repertoire shifted as pregnancy progressed.

The library was prepared using the immunoSEQ multiplex PCR assay. The table comes from immuneACCESS by way of TCRdb, which keeps in-frame sequences with V and J called. Part of the clones is missing from these tables; in studies checked, under half for an unresolved V gene and the rest for unknown reasons. Counted in this sample were approximately 90,000 clones; roughly nine tenths of them appeared once. The ten largest clones represent about 2.5% of the sample. This clone has only one observation. What this receptor recognizes is not known. One base away there is no much larger clone; base qualities are not given. The source material was peripheral blood, sampled in the first trimester of pregnancy. This clonotype was obtained from a female donor with multiple sclerosis, enrolled in a pregnancy study.

The CDR3: CASGLSSYNEQFF. The sequence in DNA is TGTGCTAGTGGCCTGAGCTCCTACAATGAGCAGTTCTTC. Recombination connected TRBV12-5 to TRBJ2-1; the D gene is unclear. Via the germline V gene, CDR1 is LGHNT and CDR2 FRNRAP. From cysteine to phenylalanine, the CDR3 is 13 amino acids long. The kept DNA is CDR3 alone, 39 bases in frame from the first base. V and J are truncated by 6 bases and 0 bases respectively, leaving an intervening sequence of 6 bases.